These T cell receptor beta chains were read from a single sample in a study of T cell repertoires in cytomegalovirus infection. Each CDR3 protein gets one entry after TCRdb re-called the reads with MiXCR. The profile shows about 360,000 distinct CDR3 sequences, 15% to 20% of them singletons. The specimen sequenced was PBMCs. The receptors were sampled from a human donor in good health (CMV status not recorded). Some clones in this sample may be carry-over from other donors' samples. Each CDR3 is given with its conserved first and last residue. Each record gives: clone size, V gene, D gene, J gene, CDR3 DNA, CDR3 protein. The D gene is left open where the match is weak. Rows may omit the clone size; those that give it use once, few, many or a size class.

>many|TRBV7-6|-|TRBJ2-5
TGTGCCAGCAGCCTTCAGGGCTACCAAGAGACCCAGTACTTC
CASSLQGYQETQYF
>many|TRBV7-2|TRBD1|TRBJ2-3
TGTGCCAGCAGCTCGGACAGGGCAGTAGATACGCAGTATTTT
CASSSDRAVDTQYF
>-|TRBV7-9|-|TRBJ2-2
TGTGCCAGCAGCTTAGATGGCTATCTGAACACCGGGGAGCTGTTTTTT
CASSLDGYLNTGELFF
>few|TRBV7-2|TRBD1|TRBJ1-5
TGTGCCAGCAGCTCGACAGGGCTTGGCAATCAGCCCCAGCATTTT
CASSSTGLGNQPQHF
>-|TRBV4-1|TRBD2|TRBJ2-1
TGCGCCAGCAGCCATGACGGGAGGAGTGTATACAATGAGCAGTTCTTC
CASSHDGRSVYNEQFF
>-|TRBV7-6|-|TRBJ1-1
TGTGCCAGCAGCTTTCCGACAGGATTGAACACTGAAGCTTTCTTT
CASSFPTGLNTEAFF
>few|TRBV3-1|-|TRBJ2-6
TGTGCCAGCAGCCAAGGTTCGGTGACACCGGCTTACCTTTCTGGGGCCAACGTCCTGACTTTC
CASSQGSVTPAYLSGANVLTF
>few|TRBV4-3|-|TRBJ2-7
TGCGCCAGCAGCCAAGGTAAAGGGTACAGCTACGAGCAGTACTTC
CASSQGKGYSYEQYF
>few|TRBV28|-|TRBJ1-2
TGTGCCAGCAGTGGTATTATTGGCAGGGGTAACTATGGCTACACCTTC
CASSGIIGRGNYGYTF
>many|TRBV12-3/TRBV12-4|TRBD1|TRBJ1-2
TGTGCCAGCAGTACCACAGGGGGGTCCTATGGCTACACCTTC
CASSTTGGSYGYTF
>-|TRBV20-1|TRBD2|TRBJ2-7
TGCAGTGCAACTAGCGGGGGGAGGTACGAGCAGTACTTC
CSATSGGRYEQYF
>few|TRBV7-2|TRBD2|TRBJ2-5
TGTGCCAGCAGCTTAGGCTTGCTAGCGGGAGGAGAGACCCAGTACTTC
CASSLGLLAGGETQYF
>few|TRBV7-9|-|TRBJ2-1
TGTGCCAGCAGCTTAAGTGCGGACAATGAGCAGTTCTTC
CASSLSADNEQFF
>many|TRBV7-2|TRBD1|TRBJ1-3
TGTGCCAGCAGCTTAGTCTCAGGGGGGCCTGGAAACACCATATATTTT
CASSLVSGGPGNTIYF
>-|TRBV5-4|TRBD2|TRBJ2-1
TGTGCCAGCAGCTTGGAAGGGACTAGGGGATACAATGAGCAGTTCTTC
CASSLEGTRGYNEQFF
>many|TRBV12-3/TRBV12-4|-|TRBJ2-1
TGTGCCAGCAGTTTTGGCTGGAATGAGCAGTTCTTC
CASSFGWNEQFF
>many|TRBV7-2|TRBD2|TRBJ2-3
TGTGCCAGCAGTTCACTAGCGTCAGATACGCAGTATTTT
CASSSLASDTQYF